The 30 T cell receptor beta chains presented below share a single source sample, sequenced in a study of shared clonotypes between healthy human individuals. The repertoire was sequenced with immunoSEQ multiplex PCR; TCRdb's copy has only in-frame clones and lacks some. This sample carries 1 million to 1.3 million clones, 75% to 85% of them seen once, and the ten largest clones take under 0.8%. Source material: memory CD4+ T cells from PBMCs. The subset denotes: CD45RA-negative fraction. These TCRs come from a man between 18 and 29 years old in good health. Some clones in this sample may be carry-over from other donors' samples.

V gene TRBV28 combines with J gene TRBJ2-3; no clear D gene. The ends were cut back, 7 bases at V and 4 bases at J, with 9 bases in the middle. This CDR3 is built from 12 residues. The V gene's germline CDR1 is MDHEN and CDR2 SYDVKM. The CDR3 bases are TGTGCCAGCACCGCCCATCCAGATACGCAGTATTTT. It translates to CASTAHPDTQYF.

Comments on this clone: Additional DNA sequences in this sample encode the identical CDR3. This chain joins TRBV5-1 and TRBJ1-5; tentative D call: TRBD1 (5 bases). This CDR3 is built from 14 residues. Germline CDR1 is SGHRS and CDR2 is YFSETQ. V lost 0 bases and J 4 bases, leaving 8 bases between the germline ends. In nucleotides, the CDR3 is TGCGCCAGCAGCTTGGGACAGCTGAATCAGCCCCAGCATTTT. Residues: CASSLGQLNQPQHF.

The J gene is TRBJ1-3, the V gene TRBV23-1; the D is unclear. TRBV23-1 is noted as an ORF with a role that remains uncertain. The CDR3 is 10 residues long. The V and J ends lost 11 bases and 3 bases respectively, with 5 bases between them. The CDR3 bases are TGCGCCTTCCTTGGAAACACCATATATTTT. It translates to CAFLGNTIYF.

This chain uses TRBV6-4 with TRBJ1-5; TRBD1 matches at 11 bases. The V gene's germline CDR1 is MRHNA and CDR2 SNTAGT. With V trimmed by 6 bases and J by 2 bases, 3 bases remained unmatched. This CDR3 contains 15 residues. CDR3 nucleotide sequence: TGTGCCAGCAGGGGACAGGGGGATTGCAATCAGCCCCAGCATTTT. Its translation is CASRGQGDCNQPQHF.

The V and J genes are TRBV5-6 and TRBJ1-1, with 7 bases lining up with TRBD1. This CDR3 is 15 amino acids long. CDR1 and CDR2 from the germline V gene are SGHDT and YYEEEE. The V segment lost 4 bases and the J segment 0 bases; nucleotides outside the gene matches: 6. CDR3 nucleotide sequence: TGTGCCAGCAGCCCGGAGACAGGGCTGAACACTGAAGCTTTCTTT. The encoded protein is CASSPETGLNTEAFF.

J is TRBJ2-7 and V is TRBV11-2, with 8 positions matching TRBD2. The CDR3 length is 14 residues. Germline V lookup: CDR1 SGHAT, CDR2 FQNNGV. After removal of 5 bases from V and 0 bases from J, the junction contained 3 bases not matched to a gene. This CDR3 reads CASSGSGSSYEQYF. CDR3 bases: TGTGCCAGCAGCGGCAGCGGGAGCTCCTACGAGCAGTACTTC.

The gene calls are TRBV6-5 and TRBJ1-4, with D hard to call. The CDR3 has 11 amino acids. Trimming took off 5 bases at V and 8 bases at J, with 6 bases between the two ends. CDR1 is MNHEY and CDR2 is SVGAGI in the germline V gene. As DNA, the CDR3 is TGTGCCAGCAGTCACGGAGAAAAACTGTTTTTT. Protein sequence: CASSHGEKLFF.

The chain links TRBV10-3 to TRBJ2-7, with TRBD1 identical over 9 bases. After removal of 8 bases from V and 6 bases from J, the junction contained 26 bases not matched to a gene. The CDR3 consists of 19 residues. CDR1 and CDR2 (germline): ENHRY, SYGVKD. The CDR3 sequence: CAIGEMNGQGKRGYGEQYF. The DNA for the CDR3 is TGTGCCATCGGGGAAATGAACGGACAGGGGAAAAGGGGCTACGGCGAGCAGTACTTC.

This clone was seen a few times. The chain links TRBV5-1 to TRBJ2-3; tentatively, D is TRBD2 (6 bases). The CDR3 consists of 15 residues. Per germline, CDR1 SGHRS and CDR2 YFSETQ. V gave up 7 bases and J gave up 2 bases, with 17 bases separating them. The CDR3 sequence is CASGPLGLLTDTQYF. In nucleotides, the CDR3 is TGCGCCAGCGGACCCCTGGGACTCCTCACAGATACGCAGTATTTT.

This chain connects TRBV11-3 to TRBJ2-2; D is unresolved. Between the trimmed V and J ends, which lost 2 bases and 2 bases, there was a span of 3 bases. The germline V gene has CDR1 SGHNT and CDR2 YENEEA. The CDR3 sequence is 13 residues long. The CDR3 nucleotides read TGTGCCAGCAGCTTATCAAACACCGGGGAGCTGTTTTTT. Protein sequence: CASSLSNTGELFF. Full variable domain (outside the CDR3, taken from reference TRBV11-3 and TRBJ2-2): EAGVVQSPRYKIIEKKQPVAFWCNPISGHNTLYWYLQNLGQGPELLIRYENEEAVDDSQLPKDRFSAERLKGVDSTLKIQPAELGDSAVYLCASSLSNTGELFFGEGSRLTVL.

The CDR3 DNA is TGCAGTGTCGACAGCTCCAAAGCTTTCTTT. Translation: CSVDSSKAFF. This chain connects TRBV20-1 to TRBJ1-1; tentative D call: TRBD1 (5 bases). The V end was cut by 7 bases, the J end by 9 bases, with 12 bases between. The CDR3 length is 10 residues. Germline assignment: CDR1 DFQATT and CDR2 SNEGSKA (reference sequence).

There are a few counts of this clone. This chain uses TRBV20-1 with TRBJ1-1; D remains unclear. V lost 7 bases and J lost 0, with 6 bases in between. Germline CDR1 DFQATT, CDR2 SNEGSKA (reference sequence). The length of the CDR3 is 11 residues. The CDR3 sequence is CSVRMNTEAFF. The CDR3 nucleotides read TGCAGTGTCAGGATGAACACTGAAGCTTTCTTT.

The chain links TRBV29-1 to TRBJ2-5; 7 positions match TRBD2. Germline values: CDR1 SQVTM, CDR2 ANQGSEA. The trim removed 6 bases at V and 3 bases at J, leaving 4 bases unmatched. The CDR3 contains 12 residues. CDR3 nucleotide sequence: TGCAGCGTCCACCGGGGGGAAGAGACCCAGTACTTC. It translates to CSVHRGEETQYF.

In regard to this clone: This sample also contains other DNA sequences that code for the same CDR3. The chain is built from TRBV2 and TRBJ2-6; TRBD2 might be the D (6 bases). This CDR3 spans 15 amino acids. Germline-derived CDR1 and CDR2 are SNHLY and FYNNEI. The germline V and J ends were trimmed by 1 base and 2 bases, with 6 bases remaining between them. CDR3: CASSEGGAGANVLTF. The CDR3 DNA follows: TGTGCCAGCAGTGAAGGGGGGGCTGGGGCCAACGTCCTGACTTTC.

This clone was seen many times. The same CDR3 is also encoded by other DNA sequences in this sample. The V call is TRBV28, the J call TRBJ1-5; TRBD1 agrees at 9 bases. V lost 6 bases and J lost 2; bases outside the gene matches: 8. Germline V CDR1 and CDR2: MDHEN, SYDVKM. The CDR3 is made up of 16 amino acids. For the CDR3, the DNA is TGTGCCAGCAGGACTCCCGGGACAGGGCGCAATCAGCCCCAGCATTTT. Protein: CASRTPGTGRNQPQHF.

The genes are TRBV4-1 and TRBJ1-6; weak D call: TRBD1 (6 bases). The ends were cut back, 0 bases at V and 8 bases at J, with 8 bases in the middle. The V gene's germline CDR1 is MGHRA and CDR2 YSYEKL. This CDR3 spans 14 amino acids. CDR3 DNA: TGCGCCAGCAGCCAAGACCCAGGGGATTCACCCCTCCACTTT. Its protein product is CASSQDPGDSPLHF.

This clone occurred a few times. The V gene is TRBV28, the J gene TRBJ1-2; D perhaps matches TRBD1 (5 bases). V gave up 6 bases and J gave up 6 bases, with 14 bases separating them. The CDR3 spans 13 residues. Germline-derived CDR1 and CDR2 are MDHEN and SYDVKM. CDR3 in DNA: TGTGCCAGCAGCTCCGGAGGGGTTAATGGCTACACCTTC. Translated, it gives CASSSGGVNGYTF.

V gene TRBV7-2 combines with J gene TRBJ2-7, with 7 bases matching TRBD2. The germline CDR1 and CDR2 sequences are SGHTA and FQGNSA. This CDR3 is 14 amino acids long. J was trimmed by 6 bases and V by 3 bases; bases with no gene match: 8. The CDR3 spells CASSFKGRELEQYF. For the CDR3, the DNA is TGTGCCAGCAGCTTTAAGGGGCGGGAGCTCGAGCAGTACTTC.

The chain joins TRBV10-3 to TRBJ2-3; 14 bases match TRBD2. CDR3 length: 16 residues. The junction had 5 bases not matched to a gene; V was cut back by 8 bases and J by 1 base. Germline CDR1 ENHRY, CDR2 SYGVKD. CDR3 coding DNA: TGTGCCATCGGGACTAGCGGGAGTAGGGGCACAGATACGCAGTATTTT. Protein product: CAIGTSGSRGTDTQYF.

The chain uses TRBV28 and TRBJ1-5; possible D gene TRBD1, 5 bases. The CDR3 covers 14 residues. V lost 3 bases and J lost 2, with 8 bases in between. Germline V gene data show CDR1 as MDHEN and CDR2 as SYDVKM. CDR3 coding DNA: TGTGCCAGCAGTTTTATGACAGGCAATCAGCCCCAGCATTTT. It encodes CASSFMTGNQPQHF.

This clone was detected only a few times. The CDR3 nucleotides read TGTGCCAGCAGCCTAGTCCTCGGCAATCAGCCCCAGCATTTT. Residues: CASSLVLGNQPQHF. This chain connects TRBV27 to TRBJ1-5; D gene uncertain. Trimming stripped 6 bases from V and 2 bases from J, with 11 bases between. From germline, CDR1 is MNHEY and CDR2 SMNVEV (reference sequence). There are 14 residues in the CDR3.

The rearrangement joins TRBV30 to TRBJ1-2; the D is unclear. The CDR3 has 13 residues. The V end lost 5 bases, the J end lost 1 base, and 11 bases lay between the germline ends. Germline values: CDR1 GTSNPN, CDR2 SVGIG (reference sequence). CDR3 loop: CAWVGGNNYGYTF. In DNA form, the CDR3 reads TGTGCCTGGGTAGGAGGGAATAACTATGGCTACACCTTC.

The chain employs TRBV7-2 and TRBJ2-7, with D tentatively TRBD2 (5 bases). CDR1 and CDR2 from the germline V gene are SGHTA and FQGNSA. There are 14 residues in the CDR3. Between the trimmed V and J ends, which lost 0 bases and 4 bases, there was a span of 10 bases. The CDR3 DNA is TGTGCCAGCAGCTTAGCACGGGATTTATACGAGCAGTACTTC. Translation gives CASSLARDLYEQYF. The variable domain in full, completed from reference TRBV7-2 and TRBJ2-7, reads GAGVSQSPSNKVTEKGKDVELRCDPISGHTALYWYRQSLGQGLEFLIYFQGNSAPDKSGLPSDRFSAERTGGSVSTLTIQRTQQEDSAVYLCASSLARDLYEQYFGPGTRLTVT.

The gene calls are TRBV30 and TRBJ1-3; D call uncertain. V lost 3 bases, J lost 0 bases, and 6 bases lay in between. Looked up from germline, CDR1 is GTSNPN and CDR2 is SVGIG (reference sequence). This CDR3 has 13 amino acids. CDR3 sequence reads: CAWRQNSGNTIYF. In nucleotides, the CDR3 is TGTGCCTGGAGGCAGAACTCTGGAAACACCATATATTTT.

The chain combines TRBV5-1 with TRBJ2-7, with D hard to call. The germline CDR1 and CDR2 sequences are SGHRS and YFSETQ. This CDR3 region has 14 residues. V lost 3 bases and J lost 5, with 15 bases in between. CDR3 residues: CASSSTPHENEQYF. As DNA, the CDR3 is TGCGCCAGCAGCTCGACCCCTCATGAGAACGAGCAGTACTTC. The variable domain in full, with the rest retrieved from reference TRBV5-1 and TRBJ2-7, is KAGVTQTPRYLIKTRGQQVTLSCSPISGHRSVSWYQQTPGQGLQFLFEYFSETQRNKGNFPGRFSGRQFSNSRSEMNVSTLELGDSALYLCASSSTPHENEQYFGPGTRLTVT.

The V and J genes are TRBV10-3 and TRBJ1-5; 7 nucleotides agree with TRBD1. The germline V gene encodes CDR1 ENHRY and CDR2 SYGVKD. This CDR3 comprises 14 residues. Germline trimming cut 4 bases from V and 7 bases from J; bases unmatched to any gene: 7. CDR3 sequence reads: CAISAGGAGQPQHF. In DNA form, the CDR3 reads TGTGCCATCAGTGCAGGGGGAGCGGGCCAGCCCCAGCATTTT.

This clone was recorded a few times. V usage is TRBV4-3 and J usage is TRBJ2-2, with no clear D. This CDR3 spans 15 amino acids. Deletions cut 0 bases from V and 3 bases from J, with 8 bases between. CDR1 is LGHNA, CDR2 YSLEER, per germline. This CDR3 reads CASSQDLRHTGELFF. DNA of the CDR3: TGCGCCAGCAGCCAAGATCTTCGCCACACCGGGGAGCTGTTTTTT.

This chain uses TRBV7-9 with TRBJ2-5; D possibly corresponds to TRBD2 (5 bases). With 8 bases removed from V and 5 bases from J, the gap between germline ends came to 12 bases. In germline, CDR1 is SEHNR, CDR2 FQNEAQ (reference sequence). The CDR3 covers 12 residues. As DNA, the CDR3 is TGTGCCAGCTCTTCAAGGAGGGAGACCCAGTACTTC. Encoded protein: CASSSRRETQYF.

Concerning this clone: Other DNA sequences in this sample translate to the same CDR3. The CDR3: CASSPGQVQETQYF. The CDR3 nucleotides are TGCGCCAGCAGCCCCGGACAGGTTCAAGAGACCCAGTACTTC. The genes are TRBV5-1 and TRBJ2-5, with 7 bases matching TRBD1. V was pared by 4 bases and J by 2 bases, with 5 bases of the junction left unmatched. This CDR3 spans 14 amino acids. Germline values: CDR1 SGHRS, CDR2 YFSETQ.

The chain uses TRBV28 and TRBJ1-5, with D perhaps TRBD1 (5 bases). Germline V gene data show CDR1 as MDHEN and CDR2 as SYDVKM. The V and J ends lost 8 bases and 3 bases respectively, with 17 bases between them. The CDR3 extends over 15 amino acids. CDR3 sequence (DNA): TGTGCCAGCGGAAATTTGGGGGGGTTCAATCAGCCCCAGCATTTT. Its translation: CASGNLGGFNQPQHF.